The subject of this entry is one T cell receptor beta chain. The data are from a study of CD8+CD57+ T cells in acquired aplastic anemia. CD8+CD57+ cell expansion, shown by flow cytometry, had occurred in the patients selected for sequencing. The template used for profiling TCR beta VDJ and CDR3 was genomic DNA. TCRdb independently ran MiXCR on the reads; one entry per CDR3 protein. The sample lists under 500,000 distinct CDR3 sequences; approximately 33% were seen once. This sequence was found in a human donor with aplastic anemia. Sample: sorted CD4+, CD8+, or CD8+CD57+ T cells (not recorded which) from PBMCs.

CDR3 coding DNA: TGTGCCAGTTTGGACATTACCCGGAGCAATCAGCCCCAGCATTTT. It specifies CASLDITRSNQPQHF. This rearrangement joins TRBV2 to TRBJ1-5, with D perhaps matching TRBD1 (5 bases). Germline V CDR1 and CDR2: SNHLY, FYNNEI. The CDR3 covers 15 residues. The V end lost 9 bases, the J end lost 1 base, and 16 bases lay between the germline ends.